The 27 T cell receptor beta chains below all came from one sample that was sequenced in a study of blood T cell repertoires in COVID-19. The data were produced by immunoSEQ multiplex PCR, yet TCRdb's version contains in-frame clones alone and is incomplete. The sample lists about 360,000 clones, around 87% occurring once. The sequenced sample was PBMCs or T cells enriched from blood (not recorded which). The receptors here all came from a man younger than 40 who had recovered from COVID-19.

The chain recombines TRBV12-3 or TRBV12-4 with TRBJ1-2; 7 nucleotides line up with TRBD1. The V segment lost 6 bases and the J segment 8 bases; nucleotides outside the gene matches: 6. The CDR3 loop spans 12 amino acids. CDR3 loop: CASSPGQRGYTF. The CDR3, as DNA: TGTGCCAGCAGCCCGGGACAGAGGGGCTACACCTTC.

This chain links TRBV2 with TRBJ1-2; 12 bases line up with TRBD1. The CDR3 is 14 residues long. V shed 4 bases and J 6 bases; nucleotides not matched to a gene: 3. Looked up from germline, CDR1 is SNHLY and CDR2 is FYNNEI. The CDR3 spells CASSAGTGGHGYTF. The CDR3 nucleotides read TGTGCCAGCAGTGCAGGGACAGGGGGCCATGGCTACACCTTC. The whole variable domain, filled in from reference TRBV2 and TRBJ1-2, reads EPEVTQTPSHQVTQMGQEVILRCVPISNHLYFYWYRQILGQKVEFLVSFYNNEISEKSEIFDDQFSVERPDGSNFTLKIRSTKLEDSAMYFCASSAGTGGHGYTFGSGTRLTVV.

J is TRBJ1-1 and V is TRBV29-1; 11 nucleotides line up with TRBD1. Germline trimming cut 5 bases from V and 3 bases from J; bases unmatched to any gene: 11. The CDR3 is 16 amino acids. From germline, CDR1 is SQVTM and CDR2 ANQGSEA. The CDR3 reads CSVPSWDRGRDTEAFF. As DNA, the CDR3 is TGCAGCGTTCCTTCCTGGGACAGGGGGAGGGACACTGAAGCTTTCTTT. Full variable domain (missing parts from reference TRBV29-1 and TRBJ1-1): SAVISQKPSRDICQRGTSLTIQCQVDSQVTMMFWYRQQPGQSLTLIATANQGSEATYESGFVIDKFPISRPNLTFSTLTVSNMSPEDSSIYLCSVPSWDRGRDTEAFFGQGTRLTVV.

V gene TRBV2 combines with J gene TRBJ1-5; D is unresolved. Looked up from germline, CDR1 is SNHLY and CDR2 is FYNNEI. The CDR3 has 15 amino acids. V was pared by 3 bases and J by 4 bases, with 13 bases between. Here the CDR3 reads CASSEQVLANQPQHF. Here the CDR3 DNA reads TGTGCCAGCAGTGAGCAAGTGTTAGCAAATCAGCCCCAGCATTTT.

This chain connects TRBV10-2 to TRBJ2-7; TRBD1 agrees at 7 bases. Germline V gene data show CDR1 as WSHSY and CDR2 as SAAADI. This CDR3 region has 14 residues. V lost 6 bases, J lost 0 bases, and 5 bases stayed unmatched. The chain's CDR3 is CASSARGTSYEQYF. In DNA form, the CDR3 reads TGCGCCAGCAGCGCCAGGGGGACCTCCTACGAGCAGTACTTC.

Comment on this clone: The identical CDR3 is also encoded by other nucleotide sequences in the sample. Here the CDR3 DNA reads TGTGCCAGCTCACCAGACAGTAACTATGGCTACACCTTC. The encoded protein is CASSPDSNYGYTF. The chain recombines TRBV18 with TRBJ1-2; possible D gene TRBD1, 5 bases. This CDR3 is built from 13 residues. Trimming pared 2 bases from V and 1 base from J, leaving 5 bases between. Germline assignment: CDR1 KGHSH and CDR2 LQKENI.

This clone was seen once. The CDR3 nucleotides read TGTGCCAGCAGTACAGGGGGCCACTCCTACGAGCAGTACTTC. Its translation: CASSTGGHSYEQYF. The chain employs TRBV2 and TRBJ2-7, with TRBD1 identical over 9 bases. This CDR3 comprises 14 residues. The V segment lost 5 bases and the J segment 0 bases; nucleotides outside the gene matches: 2. CDR1 is SNHLY and CDR2 is FYNNEI in the germline V gene.

For the CDR3, the DNA is TGTGCCATCAACGGGGGGAGCTCCTACAATGAGCAGTTCTTC. Translated, it gives CAINGGSSYNEQFF. The chain joins TRBV10-3 to TRBJ2-1; 7 nucleotides match TRBD2. V lost 7 bases to trimming and J lost 0 bases; unmatched junction nucleotides: 3. CDR1 is ENHRY, CDR2 SYGVKD, per germline. The CDR3 consists of 14 residues.

The chain recombines TRBV2 with TRBJ2-1; 11 nucleotides align to TRBD2. CDR1 and CDR2 from the germline V gene are SNHLY and FYNNEI. V trimming: 4 bases; J trimming: 4 bases; junction bases outside the gene matches: 3. The CDR3 length is 15 residues. DNA for the CDR3: TGTGCCAGCAGTGTTAGCGGGGGGGCTTACAATGAGCAGTTCTTC. Protein product: CASSVSGGAYNEQFF. Using reference TRBV2 and TRBJ2-1 for the parts outside the CDR3, the full variable domain is EPEVTQTPSHQVTQMGQEVILRCVPISNHLYFYWYRQILGQKVEFLVSFYNNEISEKSEIFDDQFSVERPDGSNFTLKIRSTKLEDSAMYFCASSVSGGAYNEQFFGPGTRLTVL.

The rearrangement uses TRBV11-2 and TRBJ2-1, with D possibly being TRBD2 (6 bases). Germline CDR1 and CDR2: SGHAT and FQNNGV. The CDR3 extends over 13 amino acids. V was clipped by 5 bases and J by 6 bases, with 11 bases between them. CDR3 coding DNA: TGTGCCAGCAGCCTGGGACTTATCAATGAGCAGTTCTTC. It is translated as CASSLGLINEQFF.

The V gene is TRBV4-2, the J gene TRBJ1-5; the D gene is possibly TRBD1 (6 bases). Trimming removed 1 base at V and 6 bases at J, with 19 bases between. Germline CDR1 is LGHNA and CDR2 is YNFKEQ. This CDR3 comprises 17 residues. The CDR3 DNA sequence: TGTGCCAGCAGCCAAGTCAAATTAGGGGGTTCAGGTCAGCCCCAGCATTTT. Translated, it gives CASSQVKLGGSGQPQHF.

V is TRBV20-1 and J is TRBJ2-7, with 9 bases lining up with TRBD1. This CDR3 is 13 amino acids long. The germline V gene encodes CDR1 DFQATT and CDR2 SNEGSKA (reference sequence). V trimming: 3 bases; J trimming: 3 bases; junction bases outside the gene matches: 3. This chain's CDR3 is CSASKDRGYEQYF. The CDR3 DNA reads TGCAGTGCTAGTAAGGACAGGGGCTACGAGCAGTACTTC.

This rearrangement joins TRBV6-5 to TRBJ2-7; 9 bases match TRBD1. The junction had 10 bases not matched to a gene; V was cut back by 2 bases and J by 5 bases. The CDR3 spans 16 residues. CDR1 and CDR2 (germline): MNHEY, SVGAGI. As DNA, the CDR3 is TGTGCCAGCAGTTACCACTCGGGACAGGGTGTCGACGAGCAGTACTTC. It translates to CASSYHSGQGVDEQYF.

The CDR3 DNA sequence: TGTGCCAGCAGCTGGTGGTTACTAGCGGGGACGAACACCGGGGAGCTGTTTTTT. This sequence encodes CASSWWLLAGTNTGELFF. The gene calls are TRBV7-9 and TRBJ2-2; 10 bases agree with TRBD2. This CDR3 spans 18 amino acids. The germline CDR1 and CDR2 sequences are SEHNR and FQNEAQ (reference sequence). V lost 4 bases to trimming and J lost 0 bases; unmatched junction nucleotides: 8. Variable domain in full (rest from reference TRBV7-9 and TRBJ2-2): DTGVSQNPRHKITKRGQNVTFRCDPISEHNRLYWYRQTLGQGPEFLTYFQNEAQLEKSRLLSDRFSAERPKGSFSTLEIQRTEQGDSAMYLCASSWWLLAGTNTGELFFGEGSRLTVL.

This chain joins TRBV19 and TRBJ2-5, with 7 positions matching TRBD1. The V and J ends lost 7 bases and 3 bases, in that order; junction bases with no gene match: 11. The CDR3 loop spans 15 amino acids. Germline assignment: CDR1 LNHDA and CDR2 SQIVND (reference sequence). CDR3 protein: CASNLLGGAEETQYF. CDR3 nucleotides: TGTGCCAGTAATCTTCTAGGGGGCGCAGAAGAGACCCAGTACTTC.

The CDR3 protein is CAWSGRTRSGANVLTF. CDR3 bases: TGTGCCTGGAGTGGCCGGACACGCTCTGGGGCCAACGTCCTGACTTTC. The genes are TRBV30 and TRBJ2-6; a possible D gene is TRBD1 (5 bases). The CDR3 consists of 16 residues. Trimming pared 1 base from V and 0 bases from J, leaving 10 bases between. Germline V gene sequence: CDR1 GTSNPN, CDR2 SVGIG (reference sequence).

This clone was observed a handful of times. The J gene is TRBJ2-3, the V gene TRBV7-8; D gene uncertain. Between the trimmed V and J ends, which lost 5 bases and 6 bases, there was a span of 15 bases. The CDR3 runs 14 residues. CDR1 is SGHVS, CDR2 FQNEAQ, per germline. CDR3 DNA sequence: TGTGCCAGCAGCCAAGACAACGTTGGGGATACGCAGTATTTT. It encodes CASSQDNVGDTQYF.

The rearrangement uses TRBV6-5 and TRBJ1-5; possible D gene TRBD1, 6 bases. CDR1 and CDR2 (germline): MNHEY, SVGAGI. This CDR3 spans 13 amino acids. V dropped 9 bases and J dropped 2 bases, with 11 bases sitting between them. The CDR3 DNA reads TGTGCCAGTCGGGGGGCAGGCAATCAGCCCCAGCATTTT. Amino acid sequence: CASRGAGNQPQHF.

The V call is TRBV4-2, the J call TRBJ1-2, with 9 bases fitting TRBD1. V dropped 0 bases and J dropped 4; count of bases not matched to a gene: 6. CDR1 and CDR2 (germline): LGHNA, YNFKEQ. The CDR3 has 16 residues. CDR3 in DNA: TGTGCCAGCAGCCAAGAGACAGGGGGGTATGGCTATGGCTACACCTTC. This gives the protein CASSQETGGYGYGYTF.

The chain is built from TRBV18 and TRBJ1-5, with D possibly TRBD1 on 5 matching bases. V was pared by 5 bases and J by 7 bases, with 12 bases between. The germline V gene encodes CDR1 KGHSH and CDR2 LQKENI. The CDR3 spans 13 residues. The CDR3: CASSSAGGQPQHF. The CDR3 nucleotides are TGTGCCAGCTCATCAGCCGGGGGGCAGCCCCAGCATTTT.

This clone has only one observation. V usage is TRBV19 and J usage is TRBJ1-2; D uncertain. The CDR3 covers 14 residues. The germline CDR1 and CDR2 sequences are LNHDA and SQIVND (reference sequence). V lost 1 base, J lost 2 bases, and 8 bases lay in between. This CDR3 is CASSIGEVNYGYTF. CDR3 nucleotide sequence: TGTGCCAGTAGTATAGGGGAGGTGAACTATGGCTACACCTTC.

This chain connects TRBV11-2 to TRBJ1-3, with D perhaps matching TRBD1 (5 bases). This CDR3 contains 14 residues. V shed 0 bases and J shed 8 bases, with 11 bases lying between them. Germline CDR1 reads SGHAT; CDR2 reads FQNNGV. This CDR3 reads CASSLDLGVDTIYF. The CDR3 DNA follows: TGTGCCAGCAGCTTAGATCTAGGGGTCGACACCATATATTTT.

This clone was detected once. The chain employs TRBV19 and TRBJ1-1; D might be TRBD1 (5 bases). CDR3 size: 14 residues. The germline gives CDR1 LNHDA, CDR2 SQIVND (reference sequence). Trimming shortened V by 5 bases and J by 1 base, and 11 bases separated the two germline ends. CDR3 in amino acids: CASSPRGKNTEAFF. CDR3 nucleotides: TGTGCCAGTAGTCCGCGGGGGAAGAACACTGAAGCTTTCTTT.

This chain connects TRBV10-1 to TRBJ2-1; D gene unclear. This CDR3 has 14 amino acids. V lost 3 bases to trimming and J lost 6 bases, with 12 bases between them. Germline V lookup: CDR1 WNHNN, CDR2 SYGVQD (reference sequence). The CDR3 DNA reads TGCGCCAGCAGTGACAGGATAATCAGCAATGAGCAGTTCTTC. Residues: CASSDRIISNEQFF.

V and J are TRBV30 and TRBJ2-3; D perhaps matches TRBD2 (6 bases). The germline CDR1 and CDR2 sequences are GTSNPN and SVGIG (reference sequence). This CDR3 is built from 17 residues. Trimming cost V 0 bases and J 10 bases, with 26 bases left between them. CDR3 bases: TGTGCCTGGAGTGTACTTTACGAGAGGACCTATTGGGGGGCGCAGTATTTT. Translation: CAWSVLYERTYWGAQYF.

A note on this clone: Mismatch with germline at one junction end may stem from a read error. J is TRBJ1-1 and V is TRBV30, with TRBD1 matching 7 bases. The CDR3 spans 13 residues. CDR1 is GTSNPN and CDR2 is SVGIG in the germline V gene (reference sequence). The CDR3 DNA reads as TGTGCCTGGGACAATACAGGGGCGGTTTTTTTGCTCTTT. It yields the protein CAWDNTGAVFLLF.

The CDR3 DNA sequence: TGCAGCGTTGATATAGTAGCGGGGGCGACCCAGTACTTC. Translation gives CSVDIVAGATQYF. The genes are TRBV29-1 and TRBJ2-5; 9 bases map to TRBD2. V shed 3 bases, J shed 7 bases, and the junction held 6 bases outside the gene matches. In germline, CDR1 is SQVTM, CDR2 ANQGSEA. The CDR3 is 13 residues long.